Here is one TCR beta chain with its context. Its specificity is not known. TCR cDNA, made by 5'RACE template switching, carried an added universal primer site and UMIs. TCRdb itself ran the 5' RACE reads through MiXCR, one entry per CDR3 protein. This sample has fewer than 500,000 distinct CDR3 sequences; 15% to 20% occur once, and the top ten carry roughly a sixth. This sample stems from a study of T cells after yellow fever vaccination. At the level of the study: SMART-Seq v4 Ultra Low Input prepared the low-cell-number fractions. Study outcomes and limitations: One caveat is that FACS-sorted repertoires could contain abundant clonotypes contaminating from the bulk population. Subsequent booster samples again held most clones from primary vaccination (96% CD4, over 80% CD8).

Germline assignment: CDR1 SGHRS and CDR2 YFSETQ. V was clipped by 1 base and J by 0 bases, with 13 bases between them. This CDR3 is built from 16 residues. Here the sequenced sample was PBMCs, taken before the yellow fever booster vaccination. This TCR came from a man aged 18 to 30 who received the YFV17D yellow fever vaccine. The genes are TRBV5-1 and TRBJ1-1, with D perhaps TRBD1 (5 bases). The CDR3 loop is CASSLNPGGLNTEAFF. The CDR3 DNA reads TGCGCCAGCAGCTTGAATCCCGGGGGGTTGAACACTGAAGCTTTCTTT.